This TCR beta chain was sequenced in a study of T cell responses to AZD1222 COVID-19 vaccine. Comment on this clone: Its antigen is unidentified.

Some clones are missing from TCRdb's copy, which holds only in-frame ones; the method was immunoSEQ multiplex PCR. The table includes roughly 80,000 clones, about 93% detected once. The CDR3 sequence is 11 residues long. Trimming removed 1 base from V and 6 bases from J, with 4 bases in between. CDR1 is MGHDK, CDR2 SYGVNS, per germline. Findings and caveats of the study: The donor group comprised mostly white British people and more females; the analysis possibly underestimated clonal diversity.

The clonotype was recovered from an adult in good health. This sample comprised peripheral blood, obtained on day 0 of MenACWY control vaccination. This rearrangement joins TRBV25-1 to TRBJ2-7; D gene uncertain. The CDR3 loop reads CASSEFLEQYF. The DNA for the CDR3 is TGTGCCAGCAGTGAATTCCTCGAGCAGTACTTC.